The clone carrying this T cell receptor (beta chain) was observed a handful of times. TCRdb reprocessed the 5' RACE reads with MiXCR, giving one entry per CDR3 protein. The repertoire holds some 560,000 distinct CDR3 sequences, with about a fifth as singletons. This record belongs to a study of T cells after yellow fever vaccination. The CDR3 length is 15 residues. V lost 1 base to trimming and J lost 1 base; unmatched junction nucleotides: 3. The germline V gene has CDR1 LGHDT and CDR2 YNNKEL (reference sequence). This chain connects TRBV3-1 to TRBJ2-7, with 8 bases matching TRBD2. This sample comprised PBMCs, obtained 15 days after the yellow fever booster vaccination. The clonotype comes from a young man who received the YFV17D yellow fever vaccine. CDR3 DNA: TGTGCCAGCAGCCAAGGGGTAGCGGGATCCTACGAGCAGTACTTC. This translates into CASSQGVAGSYEQYF.